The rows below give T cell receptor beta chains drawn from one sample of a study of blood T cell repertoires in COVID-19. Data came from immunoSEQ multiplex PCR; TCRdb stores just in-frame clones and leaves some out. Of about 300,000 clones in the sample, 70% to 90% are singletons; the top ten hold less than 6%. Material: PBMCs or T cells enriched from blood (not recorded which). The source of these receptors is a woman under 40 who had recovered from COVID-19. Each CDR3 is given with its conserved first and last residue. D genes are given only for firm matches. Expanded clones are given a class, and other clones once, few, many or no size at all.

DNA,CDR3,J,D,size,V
TGTGCCAGCAGCCAAACGGGACAGGGATTAAACTATGGCTACACCTTC,CASSQTGQGLNYGYTF,TRBJ1-2,TRBD1,NA,TRBV3-1/TRBV3-2
TGTGCCAGCAGCTTGGGGACAGGGGGAGGGAAAGACTATGGCTACACCTTC,CASSLGTGGGKDYGYTF,TRBJ1-2,TRBD1,NA,TRBV7-2
TGTGCCAGCAGCCCCCGGACAGGGGGCCAAATCACAGATACGCAGTATTTT,CASSPRTGGQITDTQYF,TRBJ2-3,TRBD1,NA,TRBV3-1/TRBV3-2
TGTGCCAGCAGTGAAGGGCGGGGAAACTATGGCTACACCTTC,CASSEGRGNYGYTF,TRBJ1-2,NA,once,TRBV2
TGTGCCAGCACCATGGTACCGGGGTACACTGAAGCTTTCTTT,CASTMVPGYTEAFF,TRBJ1-1,NA,NA,TRBV7-3
TGCGCCAGCAAGAACAGGGGTGGAGATTCACCCCTCCACTTT,CASKNRGGDSPLHF,TRBJ1-6,TRBD1,NA,TRBV5-1
TGCAGCGTTGATCGGGGGGACACTGAAGCTTTCTTT,CSVDRGDTEAFF,TRBJ1-1,NA,NA,TRBV29-1
TGTGCCAGCAGGACCCAGGGAAAACTGTTTTTT,CASRTQGKLFF,TRBJ1-4,NA,NA,TRBV12-3/TRBV12-4
TGTGCCAGCAGTGAAGAGGGACTCATGAACACTGAAGCTTTCTTT,CASSEEGLMNTEAFF,TRBJ1-1,NA,NA,TRBV2
TGCGCCAGCAGCATCCAGGTGAACACTGAAGCTTTCTTT,CASSIQVNTEAFF,TRBJ1-1,NA,NA,TRBV5-1
TGTGCCAGCAGCTTCCCCCGACAGGGCGAGACCGGGGAGCTGTTTTTT,CASSFPRQGETGELFF,TRBJ2-2,TRBD1,once,TRBV7-9
TGTGCCAGCAGACTAGCGAACACCGGGGAGCTGTTTTTT,CASRLANTGELFF,TRBJ2-2,NA,NA,TRBV9
TGTGCCAGCAGTGGGACACTTAACTATGGCTACACCTTC,CASSGTLNYGYTF,TRBJ1-2,NA,NA,TRBV2
TGCGCCAGCAGCCAAACAGGGTACAGCTACGAGCAGTACTTC,CASSQTGYSYEQYF,TRBJ2-7,NA,NA,TRBV5-1
TGTGCCAGCAGTGACGGGGTCTCGGATACGCAGTATTTT,CASSDGVSDTQYF,TRBJ2-3,NA,once,TRBV7-9
TGTGCCAGTAGCCGGGACAGCCAACTGTTTTTT,CASSRDSQLFF,TRBJ1-4,TRBD1,once,TRBV19
TGCAGCGTCGGGGGGGGTCCCATAAGCGAGCAGTACTTC,CSVGGGPISEQYF,TRBJ2-7,TRBD2,once,TRBV29-1
TGTGCCAGCAGCCCAAACCGGGGTCTGGACAATGAGCAGTTCTTC,CASSPNRGLDNEQFF,TRBJ2-1,NA,once,TRBV7-6
TGTGCTAGTGGTACTTTTGGAGGGGAATACTATGGCTACACCTTC,CASGTFGGEYYGYTF,TRBJ1-2,NA,NA,TRBV12-5
TGTGCCAGCAGCGGTGGGGGGATTTACTATGGCTACACCTTC,CASSGGGIYYGYTF,TRBJ1-2,NA,NA,TRBV9
TGCGCCAGCAGTGTGAGCGGGGGCACAGATACGCAGTATTTT,CASSVSGGTDTQYF,TRBJ2-3,TRBD2,NA,TRBV10-1
TGCGCCAGCACCCCGGGTCAGGGTGGAAACACCATATATTTT,CASTPGQGGNTIYF,TRBJ1-3,NA,NA,TRBV5-1
TGCGCCAGCAGCCAAGATCCCAGGGTCTACCCGGGCTACACCTTC,CASSQDPRVYPGYTF,TRBJ1-2,NA,NA,TRBV4-1
TGTGCCAGCAGGCGGGGACAGGGGTCCTACAATGAGCAGTTCTTC,CASRRGQGSYNEQFF,TRBJ2-1,TRBD1,NA,TRBV5-5
TGTGCCTGGGAACCCCAGGGGGTCGGTGAGCAGTTCTTC,CAWEPQGVGEQFF,TRBJ2-1,TRBD1,NA,TRBV30
TGTGCCAGCACCCAGGGCGGGGGATACAATGAGCAGTTCTTC,CASTQGGGYNEQFF,TRBJ2-1,TRBD2,NA,TRBV3-1/TRBV3-2
TGTGCCTGGAGACAGGTGAACACTGAAGCTTTCTTT,CAWRQVNTEAFF,TRBJ1-1,NA,NA,TRBV30
TGTGCCAGCAGCTTACAATTCTACGAGCAGTACTTC,CASSLQFYEQYF,TRBJ2-7,NA,NA,TRBV7-2
TGTGCCAGCAGTCGAGCTGGCAGGCTGACGAACACTGAAGCTTTCTTT,CASSRAGRLTNTEAFF,TRBJ1-1,NA,NA,TRBV6-6
TGCGCCAGCAGCTTAGTCTCCCTAGCGGGGGGGCTGGGCACAGATACGCAGTATTTT,CASSLVSLAGGLGTDTQYF,TRBJ2-3,TRBD2,NA,TRBV5-1
TGCGCCAGCAGCACCGGACTCCACCGGGGGTCCTACAATGAGCAGTTCTTC,CASSTGLHRGSYNEQFF,TRBJ2-1,NA,few,TRBV5-1
TGCGCCAGCAGTGGGACAGCCGATAGCACTGAAGCTTTCTTT,CASSGTADSTEAFF,TRBJ1-1,NA,NA,TRBV10-1
TGTGCCAGCAGCACACAGGGGAAAGACCAGCCCCAGCATTTT,CASSTQGKDQPQHF,TRBJ1-5,TRBD1,once,TRBV9
TGTGCCAGCAGCTTAGGGACAGGGGGAAAGAACACTGAAGCTTTCTTT,CASSLGTGGKNTEAFF,TRBJ1-1,TRBD1,NA,TRBV7-6
TGCAGTGCTTCAGCCCTAGCGGGGGGGGAGCAGTACTTC,CSASALAGGEQYF,TRBJ2-7,TRBD2,NA,TRBV29-1
TGCGCCAGCAGCTTGGTTGGGACAGGGGGCAGGGATGAGCAGTTCTTC,CASSLVGTGGRDEQFF,TRBJ2-1,TRBD1,NA,TRBV5-1
TGTGCTAGTGGTTTGATCAGCCTAGGGGCGATAAACACTGAAGCTTTCTTT,CASGLISLGAINTEAFF,TRBJ1-1,NA,NA,TRBV12-5
TGTGCCAGTTGTCGGGTGGGGAACACTGAAGCTTTCTTT,CASCRVGNTEAFF,TRBJ1-1,NA,NA,TRBV25-1
TGTGCCAGCAGCTTAGGGGTGGGGGCGAAGGGCTACACCTTC,CASSLGVGAKGYTF,TRBJ1-2,NA,NA,TRBV7-2
TGTGCCAGCAGCTCCCTTTTGACTCAGGCTTTCTTT,CASSSLLTQAFF,TRBJ1-1,NA,NA,TRBV9